Following are 32 T cell receptor beta chains from one sample sequenced in a study of T cell clones after liver transplantation. TCRdb's table, derived via immunoSEQ multiplex PCR, lists solely in-frame clones and lacks some. The sample lists about 51,000 clones; 65% to 80% were seen once. The material sequenced was CD4+ T cells from blood, taken 54 months after liver transplant. The receptors originated from a human patient who received a liver transplant. The graft donor may have given rise to some T cells.

This chain connects TRBV28 to TRBJ2-5, with 10 bases that match TRBD1. V was clipped by 7 bases and J by 3 bases; unmatched bases: 8. The CDR3 length is 15 residues. Germline loops: CDR1 MDHEN, CDR2 SYDVKM. CDR3 DNA: TGTGCCAGCACCATCTCCGGGACAGGGGAAGAGACCCAGTACTTC. It specifies CASTISGTGEETQYF.

This clone was seen just once. The rearrangement joins TRBV9 to TRBJ1-2; 10 bases align to TRBD1. The CDR3 runs to 14 residues. Germline V CDR1 and CDR2: SGDLS, YYNGEE. Trimming at V came to 0 bases and at J to 8 bases, leaving 4 bases not matched to a gene. The DNA for the CDR3 is TGTGCCAGCAGCGTAGAGGGGGACAGGGGAGGCTACACCTTC. Its protein product is CASSVEGDRGGYTF.

The sample holds one count of this clone. CDR3 sequence: CASRTAGADTQYF. The CDR3 coding sequence is TGTGCCAGCAGGACAGCGGGGGCAGATACGCAGTATTTT. The J gene is TRBJ2-3, the V gene TRBV6-5; 8 bases match TRBD2. This CDR3 comprises 13 residues. CDR1 MNHEY and CDR2 SVGAGI come from the germline V gene. With 6 bases clipped from V and 4 bases from J, the junction kept 3 bases outside the gene matches.

The CDR3 here is CASSSHNQETQYF. For the CDR3, the DNA is TGTGCCAGCAGCTCACACAATCAAGAGACCCAGTACTTC. The gene calls are TRBV7-2 and TRBJ2-5; D is uncertain. The CDR3 contains 13 residues. Germline CDR1 and CDR2: SGHTA and FQGNSA. Trimming pared 4 bases from V and 2 bases from J, leaving 8 bases between. Full variable domain (rest looked up from reference TRBV7-2 and TRBJ2-5): GAGVSQSPSNKVTEKGKDVELRCDPISGHTALYWYRQSLGQGLEFLIYFQGNSAPDKSGLPSDRFSAERTGGSVSTLTIQRTQQEDSAVYLCASSSHNQETQYFGPGTRLLVL.

The chain employs TRBV19 and TRBJ2-1; TRBD2 is a possible D gene (7 bases). Between the trimmed V and J ends, which lost 6 bases and 0 bases, there was a span of 12 bases. The CDR3 has 15 amino acids. Germline CDR1 LNHDA, CDR2 SQIVND (reference sequence). CDR3 region: CASRLGGPSYNEQFF. The CDR3 nucleotides are TGTGCCAGTAGATTGGGGGGGCCCTCCTACAATGAGCAGTTCTTC.

This clone was detected a few times. The genes are TRBV5-1 and TRBJ2-5; maybe TRBD1 (6 bases). Germline CDR1 is SGHRS and CDR2 is YFSETQ. CDR3 size: 14 residues. V dropped 4 bases and J dropped 4 bases, with 14 bases sitting between them. The CDR3 is CASSHWGHPETQYF. CDR3 sequence (DNA): TGCGCCAGCAGCCACTGGGGACATCCAGAGACCCAGTACTTC.

This clone was counted a single time. Within the sample, other DNA sequences also encode this same CDR3. The chain combines TRBV28 with TRBJ2-7, with 9 bases lining up with TRBD1. Germline V gene data show CDR1 as MDHEN and CDR2 as SYDVKM. With V trimmed by 5 bases and J by 1 base, 3 bases remained unmatched. The CDR3 has 14 residues. The CDR3 DNA reads TGTGCCAGCAGTGCCGGGACAGGGTCCTACGAGCAGTACTTC. Translating gives CASSAGTGSYEQYF.

The V call is TRBV7-9, the J call TRBJ2-7; 9 positions match TRBD1. V was clipped by 5 bases and J by 2 bases; unmatched bases: 7. The CDR3 covers 15 residues. The germline CDR1 and CDR2 sequences are SEHNR and FQNEAQ (reference sequence). This CDR3 is CASSPRTGDAYEQYF. CDR3 DNA: TGTGCCAGCAGCCCCAGGACAGGGGATGCCTACGAGCAGTACTTC. The full variable domain, its missing parts supplied by reference TRBV7-9 and TRBJ2-7, is DTGVSQNPRHKITKRGQNVTFRCDPISEHNRLYWYRQTLGQGPEFLTYFQNEAQLEKSRLLSDRFSAERPKGSFSTLEIQRTEQGDSAMYLCASSPRTGDAYEQYFGPGTRLTVT.

The rearrangement uses TRBV6-1 and TRBJ1-5; TRBD1 matches 8 bases. CDR1 and CDR2 (germline): MNHNS, SASEGT. The CDR3 has 13 residues. V trimming: 8 bases; J trimming: 7 bases; junction bases outside the gene matches: 7. CDR3 region: CASHDRGGQPQHF. CDR3 coding DNA: TGTGCCAGCCACGACAGGGGTGGACAGCCCCAGCATTTT.

V usage is TRBV6-5 and J usage is TRBJ2-5; TRBD1 might be the D (8 bases). This CDR3 region has 15 residues. Trimming stripped 5 bases from V and 1 base from J, with 14 bases between. Germline V CDR1 and CDR2: MNHEY, SVGAGI. The CDR3 is CASSPSGTGQETQYF. The CDR3 region has the DNA TGTGCCAGCAGTCCAAGCGGGACAGGCCAAGAGACCCAGTACTTC.

V usage is TRBV6-5 and J usage is TRBJ2-1, with unresolved D. V lost 2 bases and J 6 bases, leaving 8 bases between the germline ends. The CDR3 is made up of 13 amino acids. Germline-derived CDR1 and CDR2 are MNHEY and SVGAGI. CDR3 sequence: CASSYIIGNEQFF. The CDR3 region has the DNA TGTGCCAGCAGTTACATCATTGGCAATGAGCAGTTCTTC.

The chain combines TRBV21-1 with TRBJ1-4. TRBV21-1 is a listed pseudogene. This CDR3 is built from 17 residues. CDR3 sequence (DNA): TGTGCCAGCAGCAATCGGGTTCCCAGAGCAACTAATGAAAAACTGTTTTTT. Its protein product is CASSNRVPRATNEKLFF.

The chain recombines TRBV6-4 with TRBJ2-2, with 7 bases lining up with TRBD2. This CDR3 has 14 residues. Trimming at V came to 3 bases and at J to 6 bases, leaving 4 bases not matched to a gene. The germline V gene encodes CDR1 MRHNA and CDR2 SNTAGT. The CDR3 here is CASSESRGAGELFF. CDR3 coding DNA: TGTGCCAGCAGTGAAAGTCGGGGGGCCGGGGAGCTGTTTTTT.

This clone was picked up a small number of times. V usage is TRBV5-6 and J usage is TRBJ2-2; D gene ambiguous. V was cut by 4 bases and J by 6 bases, with 19 bases left in between. Germline V gene sequence: CDR1 SGHDT, CDR2 YYEEEE. The CDR3 covers 16 residues. CDR3 coding DNA: TGTGCCAGCAGCCCGCTAGGAGACACCAACGCCGGGGAGCTGTTTTTT. It yields the protein CASSPLGDTNAGELFF.

The chain couples TRBV13 to TRBJ1-1; no clear D. This CDR3 is built from 12 residues. Per the germline V gene, CDR1 is PRHDT and CDR2 is FYEKMQ (reference sequence). V gave up 5 bases and J gave up 6 bases, with 10 bases separating them. This CDR3 reads CASSPLTPEAFF. As DNA, the CDR3 is TGTGCCAGCAGCCCCTTAACGCCTGAAGCTTTCTTT.

This chain uses TRBV27 with TRBJ1-6; 12 bases agree with TRBD1. CDR1 is MNHEY and CDR2 is SMNVEV in the germline V gene (reference sequence). V shed 4 bases and J 10 bases; nucleotides not matched to a gene: 2. This CDR3 has 14 amino acids. For the CDR3, the DNA is TGTGCCAGCAGTTCCGGGACAGGGGGCTCACCCCTCCACTTT. Translated: CASSSGTGGSPLHF.

The genes are TRBV5-1 and TRBJ1-4, with D possibly being TRBD1 (6 bases). The CDR3 has 15 residues. The V and J ends lost 0 bases and 4 bases respectively, with 10 bases between them. CDR1 and CDR2 (germline): SGHRS, YFSETQ. DNA of the CDR3: TGCGCCAGCAGCTTGGAACCAGGGGTTAATGAAAAACTGTTTTTT. It codes for CASSLEPGVNEKLFF.

The chain joins TRBV19 to TRBJ2-3; 9 bases align to TRBD1. The ends lost 6 bases at V and 2 bases at J; junction bases unmatched: 3. This CDR3 contains 14 residues. CDR1 and CDR2 (germline): LNHDA, SQIVND (reference sequence). The CDR3 region is CASRDRGITDTQYF. The CDR3 nucleotides are TGTGCCAGTAGGGACAGGGGTATCACAGATACGCAGTATTTT.

The table lists this clone with a few counts. The chain employs TRBV19 and TRBJ2-3; 7 positions match TRBD2. J gave up 3 bases and V 6 bases, and 9 bases lay outside the gene matches. The germline CDR1 and CDR2 sequences are LNHDA and SQIVND (reference sequence). The CDR3 totals 15 residues. As DNA, the CDR3 is TGTGCCAGTAGCTCCTGGGGGGGTATGACAGATACGCAGTATTTT. Translated, it gives CASSSWGGMTDTQYF.

The rearrangement joins TRBV7-6 to TRBJ1-1; 7 bases align to TRBD1. Germline assignment: CDR1 SGHVS and CDR2 FNYEAQ. The CDR3 has 12 amino acids. Germline trimming cut 4 bases from V and 8 bases from J; bases unmatched to any gene: 4. The CDR3 loop is CASSSRTGEAFF. The CDR3 DNA reads as TGTGCCAGCAGCTCCAGGACAGGAGAAGCTTTCTTT.

This clone was seen only a few times. The J gene is TRBJ1-4, the V gene TRBV28; 8 positions match TRBD1. CDR1 MDHEN and CDR2 SYDVKM come from the germline V gene. There are 16 residues in the CDR3. Germline trimming cut 5 bases from V and 2 bases from J; bases unmatched to any gene: 7. The DNA for the CDR3 is TGTGCCAGCAGTCCCCAGGGGGCGCGCACTAATGAAAAACTGTTTTTT. It is translated as CASSPQGARTNEKLFF.

This clone has more than one count but fewer than ten. CDR3 in amino acids: CASSQIPGRTRTDTQYF. CDR3 coding DNA: TGTGCCAGCAGCCAGATCCCAGGGAGAACCCGCACAGATACGCAGTATTTT. This chain connects TRBV5-4 to TRBJ2-3; D may correspond to TRBD1 or TRBD2 (5 bases each). V was pared by 4 bases and J by 1 base, with 19 bases between. CDR1 SGHNT and CDR2 YYREEE come from the germline V gene (reference sequence). There are 17 residues in the CDR3.

The chain combines TRBV2 with TRBJ2-5, with D tentatively TRBD1 (5 bases). The V gene lost 0 bases and the J gene lost 2 bases, with 13 bases spanning the gap. This CDR3 spans 16 amino acids. Germline CDR1 is SNHLY and CDR2 is FYNNEI. The DNA for the CDR3 is TGTGCCAGCAGTGAAGCGCTTGGGGCAGGTCAAGAGACCCAGTACTTC. It specifies CASSEALGAGQETQYF.

The V gene is TRBV7-2, the J gene TRBJ1-5; D might be TRBD1 (6 bases). Deletions cut 5 bases from V and 5 bases from J, with 13 bases between. The germline V gene has CDR1 SGHTA and CDR2 FQGNSA. The CDR3 is 14 amino acids. As DNA, the CDR3 is TGTGCCAGCAGCCTTCAGGGGCGTTATCAGCCCCAGCATTTT. It is translated as CASSLQGRYQPQHF.

The chain is built from TRBV6-6 and TRBJ2-1; TRBD1 matches 7 bases. With 0 bases clipped from V and 5 bases from J, the junction kept 4 bases outside the gene matches. Germline values: CDR1 MNHNY, CDR2 SVGAGI (reference sequence). The CDR3 runs to 15 residues. DNA of the CDR3: TGTGCCAGCAGTTACTCAGGGACAGCGCACAATGAGCAGTTCTTC. It specifies CASSYSGTAHNEQFF.

In its sample, this clone was seen once. The V call is TRBV9, the J call TRBJ2-2, with D possibly being TRBD1 or TRBD2 (5 bases each). CDR3 size: 14 residues. Germline lookup yields CDR1 SGDLS and CDR2 YYNGEE. Trimming took off 5 bases at V and 3 bases at J, with 11 bases between the two ends. This chain's CDR3 is CASRTGTYTGELFF. The CDR3 region has the DNA TGTGCCAGCAGGACCGGGACCTACACCGGGGAGCTGTTTTTT. Full variable domain (rest looked up from reference TRBV9 and TRBJ2-2): DSGVTQTPKHLITATGQRVTLRCSPRSGDLSVYWYQQSLDQGLQFLIQYYNGEERAKGNILERFSAQQFPDLHSELNLSSLELGDSALYFCASRTGTYTGELFFGEGSRLTVL.

The CDR3 DNA sequence: TGTGCCAGCAGCTTAGGCAATCCTCCCTACGAGCAGTACTTC. Translated, it gives CASSLGNPPYEQYF. V usage is TRBV7-2 and J usage is TRBJ2-7, with unresolved D. The CDR3 is 14 residues long. Germline CDR1 SGHTA, CDR2 FQGNSA. V shed 1 base and J shed 2 bases, with 9 bases lying between them.

This clone was recorded only once. This chain connects TRBV28 to TRBJ1-1; no firm D call. V was cut by 2 bases and J by 1 base, with 5 bases left in between. The CDR3 has 13 amino acids. The germline CDR1 and CDR2 sequences are MDHEN and SYDVKM. In nucleotides, the CDR3 is TGTGCCAGCAGTTTAACGGAGAACACTGAAGCTTTCTTT. Protein product: CASSLTENTEAFF. The variable domain in full, with the rest retrieved from reference TRBV28 and TRBJ1-1, is DVKVTQSSRYLVKRTGEKVFLECVQDMDHENMFWYRQDPGLGLRLIYFSYDVKMKEKGDIPEGYSVSREKKERFSLILESASTNQTSMYLCASSLTENTEAFFGQGTRLTVV.

This rearrangement joins TRBV18 to TRBJ1-1; D remains unclear. The CDR3 sequence is 14 residues long. Per germline, CDR1 KGHSH and CDR2 LQKENI. Trimming shortened V by 3 bases and J by 1 base, and 9 bases separated the two germline ends. The CDR3 coding sequence is TGTGCCAGCTCACCCCCCCGCGGGAACACTGAAGCTTTCTTT. It yields the protein CASSPPRGNTEAFF.

The chain links TRBV5-7 to TRBJ1-1; D call uncertain. TRBV5-7 is flagged as an ORF with uncertain function. This CDR3 spans 13 amino acids. V was pared by 0 bases and J by 2 bases, with 5 bases between. CDR3 DNA sequence: TGTGCCAGCAGCTTGGGCACAAACACTGAAGCTTTCTTT. Its protein product is CASSLGTNTEAFF.

This sequence joins TRBV29-1 and TRBJ2-3; the D gene is possibly TRBD1 (7 bases). Germline assignment: CDR1 SQVTM and CDR2 ANQGSEA. The V gene lost 6 bases and the J gene lost 4 bases, with 14 bases spanning the gap. The CDR3 is made up of 13 amino acids. The CDR3 is CSVAIRGADTQYF. CDR3 bases: TGCAGCGTAGCCATCAGGGGGGCAGATACGCAGTATTTT.

The J gene is TRBJ2-2, the V gene TRBV15; D gene ambiguous. Trimming removed 0 bases at V and 5 bases at J, with 10 bases between. Per germline, CDR1 LNHNV and CDR2 YYDKDF (reference sequence). The CDR3 extends over 15 amino acids. CDR3 protein: CATSREIGLTGELFF. The CDR3 DNA sequence: TGTGCCACCAGCAGAGAGATCGGGTTAACCGGGGAGCTGTTTTTT.